This TCR beta chain was obtained from a study of graft-versus-host responses after intestinal transplantation. Study-wide context: In this cohort, recipients had multivisceral, liver-intestinal, or isolated intestinal transplants. General study points: Present in recipient marrow, GvH clones included some that appeared first in ileum or blood.

Some clones are missing from TCRdb's copy, which holds only in-frame ones; the method was immunoSEQ multiplex PCR. The sample shows tens of thousands of clones, roughly nine tenths of them seen only once. As regards this clone: Its antigen is unknown.

The sequenced sample was PBMCs, obtained approximately 300 days after intestinal transplant. This receptor was obtained from a human patient who received an intestinal transplant, so some T cells may come from the graft donor.

The DNA for the CDR3 is TGTGCCAGCAGTTTGAACAGGGGAGATGGCTACACCTTC. Translated, it gives CASSLNRGDGYTF. The genes are TRBV6-5 and TRBJ1-2, with TRBD1 matching 7 bases. The germline gives CDR1 MNHEY, CDR2 SVGAGI. This CDR3 is built from 13 residues. Germline trimming cut 4 bases from V and 6 bases from J; bases unmatched to any gene: 5.